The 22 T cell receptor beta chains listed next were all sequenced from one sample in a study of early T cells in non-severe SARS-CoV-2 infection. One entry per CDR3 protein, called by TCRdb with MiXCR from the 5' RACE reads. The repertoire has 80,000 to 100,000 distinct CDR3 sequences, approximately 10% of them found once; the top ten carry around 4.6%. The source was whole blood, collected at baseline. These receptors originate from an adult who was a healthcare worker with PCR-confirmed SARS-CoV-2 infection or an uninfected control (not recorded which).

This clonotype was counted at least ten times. In nucleotides, the CDR3 is TGTGCCAGCAGTGAAGTGGGACTAGCGGGGGATCGCACAGATACGCAGTATTTT. Its translation: CASSEVGLAGDRTDTQYF. V and J are TRBV6-1 and TRBJ2-3; 14 bases are shared with TRBD2. The V segment lost 1 base and the J segment 1 base; nucleotides outside the gene matches: 4. The CDR3 has 18 amino acids. Germline V gene sequence: CDR1 MNHNS, CDR2 SASEGT.

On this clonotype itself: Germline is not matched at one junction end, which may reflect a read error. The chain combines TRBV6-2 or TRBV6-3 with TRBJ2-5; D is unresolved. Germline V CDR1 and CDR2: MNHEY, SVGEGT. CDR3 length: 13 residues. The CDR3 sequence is CASRLMYQETLYF. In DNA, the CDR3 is TGTGCCAGCAGACTAATGTACCAAGAGACCCTGTACTTC.

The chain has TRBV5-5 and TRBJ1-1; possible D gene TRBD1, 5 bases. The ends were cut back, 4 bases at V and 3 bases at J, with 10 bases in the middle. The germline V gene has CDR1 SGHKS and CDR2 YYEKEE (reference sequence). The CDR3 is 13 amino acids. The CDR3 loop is CASSPGPDTEAFF. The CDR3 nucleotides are TGTGCCAGCAGCCCGGGACCGGACACTGAAGCTTTCTTT.

Here the CDR3 DNA reads TGTGCCAGCTCACCACTACAGAACACTGAAGCTTTCTTT. Translation gives CASSPLQNTEAFF. This rearrangement joins TRBV18 to TRBJ1-1, with no clear D. V was trimmed by 1 base and J by 1 base, leaving 4 bases between them. CDR1 and CDR2 from the germline V gene are KGHSH and LQKENI. The length of the CDR3 is 13 residues.

CDR3 sequence (DNA): TGTGCCAGCAGTTACGATTCTCGGTCGGAAAACACCATATATTTT. Translated, it gives CASSYDSRSENTIYF. The chain couples TRBV6-5 to TRBJ1-3, with D unclear. The CDR3 runs to 15 residues. CDR1 is MNHEY and CDR2 is SVGAGI in the germline V gene. V was shortened by 2 bases and J by 6 bases, with 14 bases between the two germline ends.

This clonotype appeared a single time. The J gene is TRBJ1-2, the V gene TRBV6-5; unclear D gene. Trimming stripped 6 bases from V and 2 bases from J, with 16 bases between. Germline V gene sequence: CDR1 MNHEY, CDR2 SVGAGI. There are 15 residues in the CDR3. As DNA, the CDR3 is TGTGCCAGCAGGAATGTAGACGGACGGAACTATGGCTACACCTTC. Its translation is CASRNVDGRNYGYTF.

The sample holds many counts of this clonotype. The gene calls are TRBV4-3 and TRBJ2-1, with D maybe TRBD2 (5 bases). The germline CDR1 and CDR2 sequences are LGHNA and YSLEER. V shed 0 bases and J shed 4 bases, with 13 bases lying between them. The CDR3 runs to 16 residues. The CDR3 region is CASSQDTSGTYNEQFF. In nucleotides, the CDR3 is TGCGCCAGCAGCCAAGATACCAGCGGCACTTACAATGAGCAGTTCTTC.

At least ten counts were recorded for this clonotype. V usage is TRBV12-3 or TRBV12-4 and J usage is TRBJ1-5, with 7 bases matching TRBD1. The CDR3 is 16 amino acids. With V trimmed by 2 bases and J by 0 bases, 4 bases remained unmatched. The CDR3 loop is CASSLFGTASNQPQHF. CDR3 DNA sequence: TGTGCCAGCAGTTTATTCGGGACAGCTAGCAATCAGCCCCAGCATTTT.

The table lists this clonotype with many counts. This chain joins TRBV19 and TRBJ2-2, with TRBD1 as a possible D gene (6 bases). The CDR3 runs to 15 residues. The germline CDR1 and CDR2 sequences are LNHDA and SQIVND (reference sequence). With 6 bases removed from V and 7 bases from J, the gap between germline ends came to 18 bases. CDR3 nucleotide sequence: TGTGCCAGTAGCCGTACCCAGGGGAAGGGCGGGGAGCTGTTTTTT. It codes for CASSRTQGKGGELFF. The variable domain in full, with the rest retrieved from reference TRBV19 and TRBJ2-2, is DGGITQSPKYLFRKEGQNVTLSCEQNLNHDAMYWYRQDPGQGLRLIYYSQIVNDFQKGDIAEGYSVSREKKESFPLTVTSAQKNPTAFYLCASSRTQGKGGELFFGEGSRLTVL.

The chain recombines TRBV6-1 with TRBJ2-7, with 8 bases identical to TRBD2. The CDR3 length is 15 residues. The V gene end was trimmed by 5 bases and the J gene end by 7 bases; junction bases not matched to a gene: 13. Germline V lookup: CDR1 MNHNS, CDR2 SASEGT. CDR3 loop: CASSTTSGGEREQYF. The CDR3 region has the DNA TGTGCCAGCAGTACAACTAGCGGAGGGGAACGGGAGCAGTACTTC.

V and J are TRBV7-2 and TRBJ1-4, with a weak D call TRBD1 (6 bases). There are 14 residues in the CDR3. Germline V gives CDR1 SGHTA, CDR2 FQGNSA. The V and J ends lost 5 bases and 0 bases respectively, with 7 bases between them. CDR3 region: CASSGQSTNEKLFF. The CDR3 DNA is TGTGCCAGCAGCGGACAGTCAACTAATGAAAAACTGTTTTTT.

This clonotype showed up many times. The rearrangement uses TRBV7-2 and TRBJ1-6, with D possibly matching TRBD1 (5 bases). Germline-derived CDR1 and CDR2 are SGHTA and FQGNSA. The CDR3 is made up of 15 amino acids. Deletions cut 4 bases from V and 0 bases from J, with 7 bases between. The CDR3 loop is CASSWGSSYNSPLHF. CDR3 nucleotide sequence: TGTGCCAGCAGCTGGGGGAGCTCCTATAATTCACCCCTCCACTTT.

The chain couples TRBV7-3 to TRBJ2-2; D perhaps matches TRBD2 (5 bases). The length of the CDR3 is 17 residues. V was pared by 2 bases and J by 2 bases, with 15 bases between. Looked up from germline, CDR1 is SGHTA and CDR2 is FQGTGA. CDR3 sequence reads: CASSLGVLAGNTGELFF. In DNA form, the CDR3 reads TGTGCCAGCAGCTTAGGGGTTCTGGCGGGTAACACCGGGGAGCTGTTTTTT.

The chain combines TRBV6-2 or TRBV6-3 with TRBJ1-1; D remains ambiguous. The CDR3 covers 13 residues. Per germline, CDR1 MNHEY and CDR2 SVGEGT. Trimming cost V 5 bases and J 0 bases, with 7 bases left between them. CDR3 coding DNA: TGTGCCAGCAGTCGGAGCGTGAACACTGAAGCTTTCTTT. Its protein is CASSRSVNTEAFF.

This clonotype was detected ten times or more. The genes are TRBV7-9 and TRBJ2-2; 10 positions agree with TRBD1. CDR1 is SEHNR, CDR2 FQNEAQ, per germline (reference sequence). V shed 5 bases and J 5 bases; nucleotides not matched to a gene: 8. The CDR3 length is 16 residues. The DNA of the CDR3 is TGTGCCAGCAGCCGAATCGACAGGGGGCTAACCGGGGAGCTGTTTTTT. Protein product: CASSRIDRGLTGELFF.

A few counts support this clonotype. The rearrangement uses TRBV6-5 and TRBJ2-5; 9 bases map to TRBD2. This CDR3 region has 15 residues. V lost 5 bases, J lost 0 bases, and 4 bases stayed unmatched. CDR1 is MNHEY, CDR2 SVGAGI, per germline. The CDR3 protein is CASSRTSANQETQYF. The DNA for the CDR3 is TGTGCCAGCAGTCGGACTAGCGCGAACCAAGAGACCCAGTACTTC.

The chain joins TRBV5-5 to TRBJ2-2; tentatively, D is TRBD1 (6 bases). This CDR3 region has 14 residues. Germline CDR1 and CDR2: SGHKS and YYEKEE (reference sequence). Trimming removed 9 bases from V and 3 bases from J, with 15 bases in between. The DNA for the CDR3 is TGTGCCACACGGCCGGGACATGACACCGGGGAGCTGTTTTTT. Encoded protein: CATRPGHDTGELFF.

Here the CDR3 reads CASSVDRADGYTF. CDR3 nucleotide sequence: TGTGCCAGCAGCGTCGACAGGGCGGATGGCTACACCTTC. J is TRBJ1-2 and V is TRBV5-6; 7 bases line up with TRBD1. The germline gives CDR1 SGHDT, CDR2 YYEEEE. This CDR3 has 13 residues. V lost 4 bases to trimming and J lost 6 bases; unmatched junction nucleotides: 6.

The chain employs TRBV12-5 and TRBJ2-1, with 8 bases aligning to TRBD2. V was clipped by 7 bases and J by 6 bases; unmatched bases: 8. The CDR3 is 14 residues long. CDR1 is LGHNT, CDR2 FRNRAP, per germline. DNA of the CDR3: TGTGCTAGTGCCAACCCCGGGGGGGCCAATGAGCAGTTCTTC. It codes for CASANPGGANEQFF.

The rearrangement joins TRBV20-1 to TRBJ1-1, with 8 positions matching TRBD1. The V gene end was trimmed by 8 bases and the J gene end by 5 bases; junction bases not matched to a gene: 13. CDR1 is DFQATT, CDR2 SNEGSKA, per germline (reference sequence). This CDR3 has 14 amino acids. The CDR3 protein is CSSYSGGARTEAFF. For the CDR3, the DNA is TGCAGTTCTTATTCAGGGGGCGCACGAACTGAAGCTTTCTTT.

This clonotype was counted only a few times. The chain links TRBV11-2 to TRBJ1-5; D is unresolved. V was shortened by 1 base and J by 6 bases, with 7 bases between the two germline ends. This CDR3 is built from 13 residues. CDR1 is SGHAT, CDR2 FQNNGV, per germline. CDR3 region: CASSLGIRQPQHF. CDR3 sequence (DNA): TGTGCCAGCAGCTTAGGTATCCGTCAGCCCCAGCATTTT.

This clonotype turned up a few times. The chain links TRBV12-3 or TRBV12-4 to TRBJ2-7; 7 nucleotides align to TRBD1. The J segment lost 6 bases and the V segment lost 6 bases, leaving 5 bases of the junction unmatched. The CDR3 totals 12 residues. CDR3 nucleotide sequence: TGTGCCAGCAGATATACAGGGGTCGAGCAGTACTTC. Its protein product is CASRYTGVEQYF.